This is a list of T cell receptor beta chains from one sample in a study of cytomegalovirus exposure and HLA in healthy donors. The assay was immunoSEQ multiplex PCR, and TCRdb's table has in-frame clones only and misses some. The sample lists about 130,000 clones; just under 85% were seen once. Material for sequencing was PBMCs. These receptors originate from a man aged 25 to 45 in good health and CMV-seropositive. CDR3s include the opening cysteine and the closing phenylalanine or tryptophan. A D gene is named only where the DNA matches it firmly. Clone size is given for some rows only: seen once, a few or many times, or a class if the clone is expanded.

J gene: TRBJ2-3
D gene: .
clone size: .
V gene: TRBV11-2
CDR3 protein: CASSPLVGTDTQYF
CDR3 DNA: TGTGCCAGCAGCCCACTAGTTGGCACAGATACGCAGTATTTT

J gene: TRBJ2-7
D gene: TRBD1
clone size: .
V gene: TRBV12-5
CDR3 protein: CASGWDRGGYEQYF
CDR3 DNA: TGTGCTAGTGGTTGGGACAGGGGGGGCTACGAGCAGTACTTC

J gene: TRBJ2-3
D gene: TRBD2
clone size: .
V gene: TRBV25-1
CDR3 protein: CASSSLAGARTDTQYF
CDR3 DNA: TGTGCCAGCAGTTCTCTAGCGGGAGCGCGCACAGATACGCAGTATTTT

J gene: TRBJ2-7
D gene: .
clone size: .
V gene: TRBV12-1
CDR3 protein: CASSTQGGLAGINEQYF
CDR3 DNA: TGTGCCAGCAGCACCCAAGGGGGACTAGCGGGAATCAACGAGCAGTACTTC

J gene: TRBJ2-1
D gene: TRBD2
clone size: .
V gene: TRBV4-2
CDR3 protein: CASSQYTGTSGGGNEQFF
CDR3 DNA: TGTGCCAGCAGCCAATATACCGGGACTAGCGGGGGAGGAAATGAGCAGTTCTTC

J gene: TRBJ2-5
D gene: TRBD2
clone size: .
V gene: TRBV7-2
CDR3 protein: CASRWGGIETQYF
CDR3 DNA: TGTGCCAGCAGATGGGGGGGGATAGAGACCCAGTACTTC

J gene: TRBJ2-7
D gene: TRBD2
clone size: .
V gene: TRBV9
CDR3 protein: CASSPGGGGELVYEQYF
CDR3 DNA: TGTGCCAGCAGCCCGGGGGGCGGGGGGGAATTGGTCTACGAGCAGTACTTC

J gene: TRBJ1-2
D gene: TRBD1
clone size: .
V gene: TRBV6-1
CDR3 protein: CASSEVSGQVYSYTF
CDR3 DNA: TGTGCCAGCAGTGAAGTCTCGGGACAGGTTTATAGCTACACCTTC

J gene: TRBJ2-1
D gene: .
clone size: .
V gene: TRBV5-4
CDR3 protein: CASSFGDNEQFF
CDR3 DNA: TGTGCCAGCAGCTTCGGGGATAATGAGCAGTTCTTC

J gene: TRBJ1-2
D gene: TRBD1
clone size: .
V gene: TRBV5-6
CDR3 protein: CASSSQGASYGYTF
CDR3 DNA: TGTGCCAGCAGCTCACAGGGGGCCTCCTATGGCTACACCTTC

J gene: TRBJ1-5
D gene: .
clone size: .
V gene: TRBV19
CDR3 protein: CASSIAFNQPQHF
CDR3 DNA: TGTGCCAGTAGTATAGCCTTCAATCAGCCCCAGCATTTT

J gene: TRBJ1-4
D gene: TRBD1
clone size: .
V gene: TRBV5-7
CDR3 protein: CASSSRQGFLAPNEKLFF
CDR3 DNA: TGTGCCAGCAGCTCCCGACAGGGGTTTCTAGCTCCTAATGAAAAACTGTTTTTT

J gene: TRBJ1-1
D gene: .
clone size: .
V gene: TRBV7-9
CDR3 protein: CASSLGKGRTEAFF
CDR3 DNA: TGTGCCAGCAGCTTAGGGAAGGGGAGGACTGAAGCTTTCTTT

J gene: TRBJ2-7
D gene: .
clone size: .
V gene: TRBV5-1
CDR3 protein: CASSSGGAQTYEQYF
CDR3 DNA: TGCGCCAGCAGCTCCGGCGGAGCCCAGACCTACGAGCAGTACTTC

J gene: TRBJ1-2
D gene: .
clone size: .
V gene: TRBV2
CDR3 protein: CASTVTPGVDGYTF
CDR3 DNA: TGTGCCAGCACCGTAACCCCAGGGGTGGATGGCTACACCTTC

J gene: TRBJ2-5
D gene: TRBD2
clone size: .
V gene: TRBV5-6
CDR3 protein: CASSQLFLAGGSQETQYF
CDR3 DNA: TGTGCCAGCAGCCAGCTTTTCCTAGCGGGGGGCTCACAAGAGACCCAGTACTTC

J gene: TRBJ2-1
D gene: TRBD2
clone size: .
V gene: TRBV18
CDR3 protein: CASSPPSGSHNNEQFF
CDR3 DNA: TGTGCCAGCTCACCACCTAGCGGGAGTCACAACAATGAGCAGTTCTTC

J gene: TRBJ1-1
D gene: TRBD1
clone size: .
V gene: TRBV7-3
CDR3 protein: CASSFGGGKHTEAFF
CDR3 DNA: TGTGCCAGCAGCTTTGGAGGGGGCAAGCACACTGAAGCTTTCTTT

J gene: TRBJ2-1
D gene: TRBD2
clone size: .
V gene: TRBV4-2
CDR3 protein: CASSQEGLQGLTYNEQFF
CDR3 DNA: TGTGCCAGCAGCCAAGAGGGACTACAAGGGCTCACCTACAATGAGCAGTTCTTC

J gene: TRBJ2-7
D gene: .
clone size: .
V gene: TRBV2
CDR3 protein: CASTWLLGGVWQYF
CDR3 DNA: TGTGCCAGCACTTGGCTACTAGGAGGGGTTTGGCAGTACTTC

J gene: TRBJ1-3
D gene: .
clone size: .
V gene: TRBV7-3
CDR3 protein: CASRLSAGAPIYF
CDR3 DNA: TGTGCCAGCAGGTTGTCGGCGGGGGCTCCCATATATTTT

J gene: TRBJ1-5
D gene: TRBD1
clone size: .
V gene: TRBV4-2
CDR3 protein: CASSQATGVNQPQHF
CDR3 DNA: TGTGCCAGCAGCCAAGCGACAGGGGTCAATCAGCCCCAGCATTTT

J gene: TRBJ2-1
D gene: .
clone size: .
V gene: TRBV5-1
CDR3 protein: CASTGVGFNEQFF
CDR3 DNA: TGCGCCAGCACAGGGGTCGGCTTCAATGAGCAGTTCTTC

J gene: TRBJ1-2
D gene: .
clone size: .
V gene: TRBV10-3
CDR3 protein: CAISGVREPYGYTF
CDR3 DNA: TGTGCCATCAGTGGGGTGAGGGAACCCTATGGCTACACCTTC

J gene: TRBJ2-3
D gene: TRBD2
clone size: .
V gene: TRBV5-1
CDR3 protein: CASSLESGGPSTDTQYF
CDR3 DNA: TGCGCCAGCAGCTTGGAGTCGGGGGGGCCGTCCACAGATACGCAGTATTTT

J gene: TRBJ1-2
D gene: .
clone size: .
V gene: TRBV7-6
CDR3 protein: CASSPHREGGYTF
CDR3 DNA: TGTGCCAGCAGCCCCCACAGGGAGGGTGGCTACACCTTC

J gene: TRBJ2-1
D gene: .
clone size: .
V gene: TRBV5-1
CDR3 protein: CASSSEAGTGNNEQFF
CDR3 DNA: TGCGCCAGCAGCTCGGAAGCCGGGACTGGCAACAATGAGCAGTTCTTC

J gene: TRBJ2-1
D gene: TRBD2
clone size: .
V gene: TRBV5-1
CDR3 protein: CASSLHGRATNEQFF
CDR3 DNA: TGCGCCAGCAGCTTGCACGGGAGGGCCACCAATGAGCAGTTCTTC

J gene: TRBJ2-7
D gene: .
clone size: .
V gene: TRBV4-1
CDR3 protein: CASSQERTAYEQYF
CDR3 DNA: TGCGCCAGCAGCCAAGAACGGACAGCCTACGAGCAGTACTTC

J gene: TRBJ1-2
D gene: .
clone size: .
V gene: TRBV9
CDR3 protein: CASSLIDRNYGYTF
CDR3 DNA: TGTGCCAGCAGCCTAATTGACAGAAACTATGGCTACACCTTC

J gene: TRBJ2-2
D gene: TRBD1
clone size: .
V gene: TRBV5-1
CDR3 protein: CASSQWTGRNTGELFF
CDR3 DNA: TGCGCCAGCAGCCAATGGACAGGGAGGAACACCGGGGAGCTGTTTTTT

J gene: TRBJ2-7
D gene: .
clone size: .
V gene: TRBV5-5
CDR3 protein: CASSLRRSVPYEQYF
CDR3 DNA: TGTGCCAGCAGCTTGCGGCGGAGTGTGCCCTACGAGCAGTACTTC

J gene: TRBJ1-1
D gene: TRBD1
clone size: .
V gene: TRBV5-1
CDR3 protein: CASSSLSTGGTEAFF
CDR3 DNA: TGCGCCAGCAGCTCCTTATCGACAGGGGGCACTGAAGCTTTCTTT

J gene: TRBJ1-4
D gene: .
clone size: .
V gene: TRBV2
CDR3 protein: CASSEGYNEKLFF
CDR3 DNA: TGTGCCAGCAGTGAGGGCTATAATGAAAAACTGTTTTTT

J gene: TRBJ2-2
D gene: TRBD1
clone size: .
V gene: TRBV7-3
CDR3 protein: CASSLEGARAGELFF
CDR3 DNA: TGTGCCAGCAGCTTAGAGGGGGCGCGAGCCGGGGAGCTGTTTTTT

J gene: TRBJ1-2
D gene: .
clone size: once
V gene: TRBV2
CDR3 protein: CASSLQGNGYTF
CDR3 DNA: TGTGCCAGCAGTTTGCAGGGAAATGGCTACACCTTC

J gene: TRBJ1-2
D gene: TRBD1
clone size: .
V gene: TRBV7-8
CDR3 protein: CASSPQGAYYGYTF
CDR3 DNA: TGTGCCAGCAGCCCACAGGGGGCTTACTATGGCTACACCTTC

J gene: TRBJ2-3
D gene: TRBD2
clone size: .
V gene: TRBV7-3
CDR3 protein: CASSFRLAGDADTQYF
CDR3 DNA: TGTGCCAGCAGCTTTCGACTAGCGGGGGACGCAGATACGCAGTATTTT

J gene: TRBJ2-5
D gene: .
clone size: .
V gene: TRBV7-3
CDR3 protein: CASSSQPLETQYF
CDR3 DNA: TGTGCCAGCAGCTCACAGCCCCTGGAGACCCAGTACTTC

J gene: TRBJ2-7
D gene: TRBD1
clone size: .
V gene: TRBV7-9
CDR3 protein: CASSRGQGTYEQYF
CDR3 DNA: TGTGCCAGCAGCCGGGGACAGGGGACCTACGAGCAGTACTTC

J gene: TRBJ1-6
D gene: .
clone size: .
V gene: TRBV5-1
CDR3 protein: CASSVTGYNSPLHF
CDR3 DNA: TGCGCCAGCAGCGTTACAGGCTATAATTCACCCCTCCACTTT

J gene: TRBJ2-7
D gene: TRBD2
clone size: .
V gene: TRBV5-1
CDR3 protein: CASSLQPVGAGAYEQYF
CDR3 DNA: TGCGCCAGCAGCTTGCAACCGGTCGGGGCGGGAGCCTACGAGCAGTACTTC

J gene: TRBJ2-5
D gene: TRBD1
clone size: once
V gene: TRBV6-5
CDR3 protein: CASSYSSGTGEETQYF
CDR3 DNA: TGTGCCAGCAGTTACTCCTCCGGGACAGGGGAAGAGACCCAGTACTTC

J gene: TRBJ2-7
D gene: TRBD1
clone size: few
V gene: TRBV18
CDR3 protein: CASSPDRDNEQYF
CDR3 DNA: TGTGCCAGCTCACCGGACAGGGACAACGAGCAGTACTTC